This entry lists 17 T cell receptor beta chains sequenced from one sample in a study of cytomegalovirus exposure and HLA in healthy donors. The method was immunoSEQ multiplex PCR; TCRdb's version includes in-frame clones alone and lacks a portion of them. The sample carries more than 150,000 clones, about 80% recorded once. Sequenced material: PBMCs. The source of these receptors is a woman aged 18-29 years in good health and CMV-seropositive.

The V gene is TRBV19, the J gene TRBJ2-3; 10 nucleotides match TRBD1. The germline CDR1 and CDR2 sequences are LNHDA and SQIVND (reference sequence). The ends lost 7 bases at V and 4 bases at J; junction bases unmatched: 14. The CDR3 sequence is 17 residues long. The CDR3 is CASTVGAIGTGADTQYF. In nucleotides, the CDR3 is TGTGCCAGTACCGTAGGGGCTATAGGGACAGGGGCAGATACGCAGTATTTT.

In nucleotides, the CDR3 is TGTGCCAGCAGCCAAGATTGGGCCGATACGCAGTATTTT. Translated: CASSQDWADTQYF. V usage is TRBV14 and J usage is TRBJ2-3; D ambiguous. CDR3 length equals 13 residues. V was clipped by 0 bases and J by 6 bases, with 7 bases between them. Germline lookup yields CDR1 SGHDN and CDR2 FVKESK.

This chain connects TRBV9 to TRBJ2-5; 7 bases agree with TRBD1. CDR1 and CDR2 from the germline V gene are SGDLS and YYNGEE. After removal of 3 bases from V and 4 bases from J, the junction contained 9 bases not matched to a gene. The CDR3 has 15 residues. CDR3 bases: TGTGCCAGCAGCGCAACGACAGGGAGCGGAGAGACCCAGTACTTC. It specifies CASSATTGSGETQYF.

The chain recombines TRBV7-3 with TRBJ2-3; no reliable D call. V gave up 0 bases and J gave up 3 bases, with 7 bases separating them. The length of the CDR3 is 14 residues. Germline CDR1 reads SGHTA; CDR2 reads FQGTGA. The CDR3 loop is CASSLTSSTDTQYF. The CDR3 DNA reads as TGTGCCAGCAGCTTAACATCGTCTACAGATACGCAGTATTTT. Complete variable domain (other parts from reference TRBV7-3 and TRBJ2-3): GAGVSQTPSNKVTEKGKYVELRCDPISGHTALYWYRQSLGQGPEFLIYFQGTGAADDSGLPNDRFFAVRPEGSVSTLKIQRTERGDSAVYLCASSLTSSTDTQYFGPGTRLTVL.

This chain links TRBV5-1 with TRBJ2-1; D might be TRBD1 (6 bases). The CDR3 is 14 amino acids. The ends were cut back, 1 base at V and 8 bases at J, with 13 bases in the middle. CDR1 is SGHRS and CDR2 is YFSETQ in the germline V gene. CDR3 amino acids: CASSLFRGEDEQFF. In DNA form, the CDR3 reads TGCGCCAGCAGCTTGTTCAGGGGCGAGGATGAGCAGTTCTTC.

The rearrangement joins TRBV27 to TRBJ1-1; a weak D match, TRBD1 (6 bases). The germline V gene encodes CDR1 MNHEY and CDR2 SMNVEV (reference sequence). Trimming left V 3 bases short and J 0 bases short, with 11 bases between. The CDR3 covers 15 residues. In DNA, the CDR3 is TGTGCCAGCAGTTTGAACAGGGCGGTGAACACTGAAGCTTTCTTT. Amino acid sequence: CASSLNRAVNTEAFF.

This chain links TRBV2 with TRBJ2-4; D call uncertain. CDR3 size: 13 residues. CDR1 and CDR2 from the germline V gene are SNHLY and FYNNEI. V was shortened by 7 bases and J by 9 bases, with 16 bases between the two germline ends. The CDR3 region has the DNA TGTGCCAGCACCGTCCTCGGCTCGGGCATTCAGTACTTC. The encoded protein is CASTVLGSGIQYF.

The CDR3 loop reads CASSGVSSGANVLTF. The CDR3 bases are TGTGCCTCTAGCGGGGTCAGCTCTGGGGCCAACGTCCTGACTTTC. This chain links TRBV19 with TRBJ2-6; 9 nucleotides match TRBD2. V trimming: 11 bases; J trimming: 0 bases; junction bases outside the gene matches: 5. From germline, CDR1 is LNHDA and CDR2 SQIVND (reference sequence). This CDR3 spans 15 amino acids.

The rearrangement joins TRBV29-1 to TRBJ1-2, with D unresolved. The V gene lost 4 bases and the J gene lost 8 bases, with 11 bases spanning the gap. The CDR3 spans 11 residues. CDR1 and CDR2 from the germline V gene are SQVTM and ANQGSEA. CDR3 in amino acids: CSVGTGDGYTF. The CDR3 DNA follows: TGCAGCGTTGGGACGGGAGACGGCTACACCTTC.

The V call is TRBV27, the J call TRBJ2-7; TRBD1 might be the D (6 bases). From germline, CDR1 is MNHEY and CDR2 SMNVEV (reference sequence). Trimming shortened V by 3 bases and J by 4 bases, and 22 bases separated the two germline ends. The CDR3 extends over 17 amino acids. The CDR3 coding sequence is TGTGCCAGCAGTTTCATTCCCCGACCGGGACAACCTTACGAGCAGTACTTC. Translating it yields CASSFIPRPGQPYEQYF.

This clone showed up just once. CDR3: CASRPGTDYQPQHF. CDR3 in DNA: TGTGCCAGCAGACCCGGGACTGACTATCAGCCCCAGCATTTT. J is TRBJ1-5 and V is TRBV28, with D tentatively TRBD1 (5 bases). Germline lookup yields CDR1 MDHEN and CDR2 SYDVKM. Trimming removed 6 bases at V and 5 bases at J, with 14 bases between. The length of the CDR3 is 14 residues.

This rearrangement joins TRBV21-1 to TRBJ1-2; the D call of TRBD1 is as the table states it, not checked on the DNA. TRBV21-1 is a pseudogene locus. The CDR3 extends over 17 amino acids. This chain's CDR3 is CASSKVRTGAFNYGYTF. CDR3 bases: TGTGCCAGCAGCAAGGTCAGGACAGGGGCATTTAACTATGGCTACACCTTC.

V gene TRBV4-3 combines with J gene TRBJ1-2, with 10 positions matching TRBD1. V lost 1 base and J lost 6; bases outside the gene matches: 8. CDR1 is LGHNA and CDR2 is YSLEER in the germline V gene. CDR3 length: 16 amino acids. CDR3 nucleotides: TGCGCCAGCAGCCAAGCCCCGGGACAGGGGCAACATGGCTACACCTTC. Amino acid sequence: CASSQAPGQGQHGYTF.

This rearrangement joins TRBV5-4 to TRBJ2-2; 11 bases are shared with TRBD2. Unmatched junction bases numbered 9, after V lost 7 bases and J lost 7 bases. CDR1 and CDR2 from the germline V gene are SGHNT and YYREEE (reference sequence). CDR3 length: 15 residues. The DNA of the CDR3 is TGTGCCAGCGGTCTTAGCGGGGGGGCCGTCGGGGAGCTGTTTTTT. This encodes CASGLSGGAVGELFF.

The chain couples TRBV2 to TRBJ2-3; possibly TRBD2 for D (6 bases). CDR3 length: 15 amino acids. In germline, CDR1 is SNHLY, CDR2 FYNNEI. Trimming took 2 bases from V and 0 from J, leaving 9 bases between them. CDR3 in amino acids: CASSEMGGSTDTQYF. The DNA for the CDR3 is TGTGCCAGCAGTGAAATGGGGGGAAGCACAGATACGCAGTATTTT.

V usage is TRBV4-3 and J usage is TRBJ1-5; TRBD1 might be the D (6 bases). Germline V gene sequence: CDR1 LGHNA, CDR2 YSLEER. This CDR3 spans 16 amino acids. Trimming shortened V by 0 bases and J by 6 bases, and 15 bases separated the two germline ends. The CDR3 coding sequence is TGCGCCAGCAGCCAAGAGTCCGGCAGGGGTGGTCAGCCCCAGCATTTT. Residues: CASSQESGRGGQPQHF.

This rearrangement joins TRBV4-3 to TRBJ2-3; 8 nucleotides agree with TRBD2. This CDR3 is 15 amino acids long. V shed 1 base, J shed 8 bases, and the junction held 8 bases outside the gene matches. Germline CDR1 LGHNA, CDR2 YSLEER. The CDR3 here is CASSQAGTRSSTQYF. Here the CDR3 DNA reads TGCGCCAGCAGCCAAGCCGGGACTAGATCTTCTACGCAGTATTTT.